Below, 20 T cell receptor beta chains from the same sample are listed, as sequenced in a study of CD8+CD57+ T cells in acquired aplastic anemia. Whoever was chosen for sequencing had shown CD8+CD57+ cell expansion by flow cytometry. Profiles of TCR beta VDJ and CDR3 were generated from a genomic DNA template. Each CDR3 protein gets one entry after TCRdb re-called the reads with MiXCR. This sample has approximately 150,000 distinct CDR3 sequences, with about 45% found just once. Sequencing used sorted CD4+, CD8+, or CD8+CD57+ T cells (not recorded which) from PBMCs. Receptor source: a human donor with aplastic anemia.

Turning to this clonotype: The junction shows a germline mismatch at one end, possibly a read error. The chain uses TRBV5-3 and TRBJ1-2; D is unclear. TRBV5-3 falls under the ORF class, with uncertain function. CDR3 length: 10 residues. CDR3 nucleotide sequence: TGTGCCAGCAGCTTGGGAGGCTACACCTTC. It yields the protein CASSLGGYTF.

The rearrangement uses TRBV10-3 and TRBJ2-5, with 9 positions matching TRBD2. Germline trimming cut 4 bases from V and 4 bases from J; bases unmatched to any gene: 4. CDR3 length: 14 amino acids. Looked up from germline, CDR1 is ENHRY and CDR2 is SYGVKD. The CDR3 bases are TGTGCCATCAGTGGCGGGGGGGCGCTAGAGACCCAGTACTTC. Translating it yields CAISGGGALETQYF.

The chain recombines TRBV10-3 with TRBJ1-2; TRBD1 agrees at 11 bases. CDR1 is ENHRY and CDR2 is SYGVKD in the germline V gene. V lost 6 bases, J lost 6 bases, and 3 bases stayed unmatched. The CDR3 loop spans 13 amino acids. The CDR3 bases are TGTGCCATCAGCCGGGACAGGGGGAATGGCTACACCTTC. Amino acids: CAISRDRGNGYTF.

The rearrangement joins TRBV7-2 to TRBJ2-5; D is ambiguous. The germline CDR1 and CDR2 sequences are SGHTA and FQGNSA. V lost 6 bases and J 1 base, leaving 12 bases between the germline ends. CDR3 length: 14 residues. DNA for the CDR3: TGTGCCAGCAGTTACGGTGCGGCCCAAGAGACCCAGTACTTC. It translates to CASSYGAAQETQYF.

This clonotype was detected many times. V usage is TRBV7-2 and J usage is TRBJ1-1; D not resolved. Germline values: CDR1 SGHTA, CDR2 FQGNSA. This CDR3 contains 15 residues. V was cut by 1 base and J by 5 bases, with 14 bases left in between. The CDR3 region is CASSLGHLPRTEAFF. DNA for the CDR3: TGTGCCAGCAGCTTAGGTCATCTTCCCAGGACTGAAGCTTTCTTT. The full variable domain, rest sourced from reference TRBV7-2 and TRBJ1-1, is GAGVSQSPSNKVTEKGKDVELRCDPISGHTALYWYRQSLGQGLEFLIYFQGNSAPDKSGLPSDRFSAERTGGSVSTLTIQRTQQEDSAVYLCASSLGHLPRTEAFFGQGTRLTVV.

Ten or more counts support this clonotype. This chain links TRBV7-2 with TRBJ2-5; 10 bases line up with TRBD2. Germline trimming cut 5 bases from V and 5 bases from J; bases unmatched to any gene: 5. The germline CDR1 and CDR2 sequences are SGHTA and FQGNSA. The CDR3 is made up of 14 amino acids. The CDR3 sequence: CASSQTSGVETQYF. Written as DNA, the CDR3 is TGTGCCAGCAGCCAAACTAGCGGGGTCGAGACCCAGTACTTC.

V is TRBV6-1 and J is TRBJ2-1; 7 nucleotides agree with TRBD1. CDR1 and CDR2 from the germline V gene are MNHNS and SASEGT. The CDR3 spans 17 residues. V was pared by 5 bases and J by 0 bases, with 10 bases of the junction left unmatched. The DNA of the CDR3 is TGTGCCAGCAGTCAAAGCGGCAGGGGGTACTCCTACAATGAGCAGTTCTTC. Translation: CASSQSGRGYSYNEQFF.

This clonotype has at least ten counts. This chain connects TRBV19 to TRBJ1-5, with 8 bases identical to TRBD1. CDR1 is LNHDA, CDR2 SQIVND, per germline (reference sequence). V shed 5 bases and J 0 bases; nucleotides not matched to a gene: 9. The CDR3 length is 17 residues. CDR3 residues: CASSPRGQVYSNQPQHF. CDR3 sequence (DNA): TGTGCCAGTAGTCCCCGGGGACAGGTCTATAGCAATCAGCCCCAGCATTTT.

This clonotype was found many times. The chain couples TRBV19 to TRBJ1-4; 10 bases are shared with TRBD1. Per germline, CDR1 LNHDA and CDR2 SQIVND (reference sequence). There are 16 residues in the CDR3. V trimming: 3 bases; J trimming: 3 bases; junction bases outside the gene matches: 4. The CDR3 nucleotides are TGTGCCAGTAGTATCCCGACAGGGGGCTCTAATGAAAAACTGTTTTTT. This encodes CASSIPTGGSNEKLFF.

This rearrangement joins TRBV11-1 to TRBJ2-3; D possibly corresponds to TRBD2 (6 bases). V gave up 0 bases and J gave up 6 bases, with 10 bases separating them. The CDR3 is made up of 14 amino acids. Germline V gene lookup returns CDR1 SGHAT and CDR2 FQDESV (reference sequence). CDR3 sequence reads: CASSLAGGIDTQYF. CDR3 DNA sequence: TGTGCCAGCAGCTTAGCGGGAGGTATTGATACGCAGTATTTT.

This clonotype was observed many times. This chain joins TRBV7-2 and TRBJ1-1; 9 bases fit TRBD1. V shed 1 base and J 4 bases; nucleotides not matched to a gene: 7. CDR1 is SGHTA and CDR2 is FQGNSA in the germline V gene. This CDR3 region has 16 residues. CDR3 in DNA: TGTGCCAGCAGCTTAGACAGGGGGCGCTTTGGCACTGAAGCTTTCTTT. This translates into CASSLDRGRFGTEAFF.

On this clonotype: The junction differs from germline at one of its ends, possibly a read error. The chain combines TRBV15 with TRBJ1-1; D not resolved. From germline, CDR1 is LNHNV and CDR2 YYDKDF (reference sequence). The length of the CDR3 is 14 residues. The CDR3 sequence: CATSRVGQSTGAFF. The CDR3 DNA is TGTGCCACCAGCAGAGTTGGTCAGAGCACTGGAGCTTTCTTT.

Many counts were recorded for this clonotype. The rearrangement joins TRBV7-3 to TRBJ2-3, with 8 bases lining up with TRBD2. This CDR3 spans 15 amino acids. CDR1 and CDR2 from the germline V gene are SGHTA and FQGTGA. The V and J ends lost 4 bases and 3 bases, in that order; junction bases with no gene match: 6. CDR3 DNA: TGTGCCAGCAGCTCACTAAGCGGGAGTACAGATACGCAGTATTTT. It encodes CASSSLSGSTDTQYF.

The sample holds a few counts of this clonotype. The rearrangement links TRBV12-5 to TRBJ2-2; D call uncertain. Trimming cost V 6 bases and J 4 bases, with 18 bases left between them. Germline-derived CDR1 and CDR2 are LGHNT and FRNRAP. This CDR3 is 16 amino acids long. In DNA, the CDR3 is TGTGCTAGTGGCCCCCCCCGGAGTTGGCGCACCGGGGAGCTGTTTTTT. Amino acid sequence: CASGPPRSWRTGELFF.

The chain joins TRBV24-1 to TRBJ1-2; 9 bases match TRBD1. V lost 0 bases, J lost 2 bases, and 3 bases stayed unmatched. Germline V gene sequence: CDR1 KGHDR, CDR2 SFDVKD. The CDR3 length is 16 residues. CDR3 nucleotide sequence: TGTGCCACCAGTGATTTGTACGGGACAGGGAACTATGGCTACACCTTC. The encoded protein is CATSDLYGTGNYGYTF.

This clonotype was counted ten times or more. This chain links TRBV10-3 with TRBJ1-5; D remains ambiguous. Between the trimmed V and J ends, which lost 10 bases and 2 bases, there was a span of 12 bases. The CDR3 loop spans 13 amino acids. Germline V CDR1 and CDR2: ENHRY, SYGVKD. This CDR3 reads CATTPAGNQPQHF. CDR3 nucleotides: TGTGCCACCACCCCGGCGGGCAATCAGCCCCAGCATTTT.

This clonotype was observed many times. V usage is TRBV4-1 and J usage is TRBJ1-5, with 7 bases matching TRBD1. The CDR3 sequence is 15 residues long. The germline CDR1 and CDR2 sequences are MGHRA and YSYEKL. J was trimmed by 3 bases and V by 4 bases; bases with no gene match: 6. The DNA for the CDR3 is TGCGCCAGCAGCCCTGAAGGGACAGTCAATCAGCCCCAGCATTTT. The encoded protein is CASSPEGTVNQPQHF.

The genes are TRBV15 and TRBJ2-7; D tentatively fits TRBD1 or TRBD2 (6 bases each). Germline V CDR1 and CDR2: LNHNV, YYDKDF (reference sequence). The CDR3 runs 15 residues. With 0 bases removed from V and 4 bases from J, the gap between germline ends came to 13 bases. CDR3 sequence: CATSRDLGGSYEQYF. Written as DNA, the CDR3 is TGTGCCACCAGCAGAGATCTCGGGGGCTCATACGAGCAGTACTTC. The full variable domain, rest sourced from reference TRBV15 and TRBJ2-7, is DAMVIQNPRYQVTQFGKPVTLSCSQTLNHNVMYWYQQKSSQAPKLLFHYYDKDFNNEADTPDNFQSRRPNTSFCFLDIRSPGLGDTAMYLCATSRDLGGSYEQYFGPGTRLTVT.

The rearrangement joins TRBV29-1 to TRBJ1-2; D is unresolved. CDR1 is SQVTM and CDR2 is ANQGSEA in the germline V gene. The V and J ends lost 4 bases and 0 bases respectively, with 6 bases between them. This CDR3 is 12 amino acids long. CDR3 DNA: TGCAGCGTTGTTCGGCCTAACTATGGCTACACCTTC. Translating it yields CSVVRPNYGYTF.

Points on this clonotype: Given a much more abundant clone one base away, this may be a read error. The conserved phenylalanine or tryptophan is not found at the CDR3 terminus, so this likely reflects a read error. CDR3 protein: CASRSPGTVYNEQFL. For the CDR3, the DNA is TGTGCCAGCAGGTCTCCCGGGACAGTCTACAATGAGCAGTTCCTC. This chain joins TRBV7-8 and TRBJ2-1, with TRBD1 identical over 7 bases. The V segment lost 6 bases and the J segment 3 bases; nucleotides outside the gene matches: 8. The CDR3 has 15 amino acids. Per germline, CDR1 SGHVS and CDR2 FQNEAQ.